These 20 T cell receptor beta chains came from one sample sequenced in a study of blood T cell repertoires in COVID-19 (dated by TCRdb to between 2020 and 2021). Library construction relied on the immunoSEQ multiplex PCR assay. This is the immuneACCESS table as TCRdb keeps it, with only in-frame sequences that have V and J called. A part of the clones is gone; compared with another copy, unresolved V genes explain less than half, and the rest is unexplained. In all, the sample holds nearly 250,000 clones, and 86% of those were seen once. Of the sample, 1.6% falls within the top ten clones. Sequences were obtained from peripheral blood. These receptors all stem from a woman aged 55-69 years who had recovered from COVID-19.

The CDR3 spells CASSGQGSYNSPLHF. CDR3 DNA sequence: TGTGCCAGCAGCGGACAGGGTTCCTATAATTCACCCCTCCACTTT. This chain links TRBV9 with TRBJ1-6; 7 bases map to TRBD1. This CDR3 is 15 amino acids long. The germline gives CDR1 SGDLS, CDR2 YYNGEE. V lost 3 bases and J lost 1; bases outside the gene matches: 1.

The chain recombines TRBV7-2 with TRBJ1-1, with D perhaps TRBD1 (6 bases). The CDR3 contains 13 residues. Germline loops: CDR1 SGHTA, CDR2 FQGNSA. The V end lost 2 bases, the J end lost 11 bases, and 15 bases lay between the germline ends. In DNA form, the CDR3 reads TGTGCCAGCAGCTTACCCGCAGGGGTGATCGCTTTCTTT. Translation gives CASSLPAGVIAFF.

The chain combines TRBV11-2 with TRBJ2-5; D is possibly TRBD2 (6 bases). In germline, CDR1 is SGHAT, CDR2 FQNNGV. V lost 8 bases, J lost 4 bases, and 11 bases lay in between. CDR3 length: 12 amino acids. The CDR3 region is CASGGSGETQYF. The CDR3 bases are TGTGCCAGCGGGGGGAGCGGAGAGACCCAGTACTTC.

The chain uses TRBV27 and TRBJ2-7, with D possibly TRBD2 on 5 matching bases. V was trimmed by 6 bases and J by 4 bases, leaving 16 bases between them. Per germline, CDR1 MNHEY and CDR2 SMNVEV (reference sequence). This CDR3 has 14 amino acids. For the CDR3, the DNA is TGTGCCAGCAGCGAGCGGCTAGGCGAATACGAGCAGTACTTC. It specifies CASSERLGEYEQYF.

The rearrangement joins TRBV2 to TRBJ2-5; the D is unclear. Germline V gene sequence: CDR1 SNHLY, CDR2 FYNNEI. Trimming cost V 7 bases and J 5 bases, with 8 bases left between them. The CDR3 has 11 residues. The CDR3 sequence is CASTVVETQYF. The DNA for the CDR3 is TGTGCCAGCACGGTTGTGGAGACCCAGTACTTC.

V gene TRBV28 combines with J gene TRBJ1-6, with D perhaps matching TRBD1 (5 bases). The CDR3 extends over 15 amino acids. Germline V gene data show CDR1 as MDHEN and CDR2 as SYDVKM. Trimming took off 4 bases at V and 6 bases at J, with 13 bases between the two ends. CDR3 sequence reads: CASSSAGDSNSPLHF. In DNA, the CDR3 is TGTGCCAGCAGTTCCGCGGGGGATAGTAATTCACCCCTCCACTTT.

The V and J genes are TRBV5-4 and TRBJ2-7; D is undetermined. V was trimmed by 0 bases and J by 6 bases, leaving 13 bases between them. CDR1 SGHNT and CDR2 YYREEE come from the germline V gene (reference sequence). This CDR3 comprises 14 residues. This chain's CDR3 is CASSLVGVLGEQYF. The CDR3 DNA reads TGTGCCAGCAGCTTGGTCGGAGTCCTGGGCGAGCAGTACTTC. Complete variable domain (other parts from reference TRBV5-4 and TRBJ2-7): ETGVTQSPTHLIKTRGQQVTLRCSSQSGHNTVSWYQQALGQGPQFIFQYYREEENGRGNFPPRFSGLQFPNYSSELNVNALELDDSALYLCASSLVGVLGEQYFGPGTRLTVT.

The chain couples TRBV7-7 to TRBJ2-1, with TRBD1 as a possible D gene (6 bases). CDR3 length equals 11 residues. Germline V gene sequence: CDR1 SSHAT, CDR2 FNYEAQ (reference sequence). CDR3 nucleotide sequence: TGTGCTAGCGCAAGGGACACTGAGCAGTTCTTC. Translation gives CASARDTEQFF.

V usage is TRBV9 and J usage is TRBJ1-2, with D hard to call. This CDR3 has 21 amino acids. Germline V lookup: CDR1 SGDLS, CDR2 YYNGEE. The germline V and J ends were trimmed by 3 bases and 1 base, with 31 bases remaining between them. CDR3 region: CASSATRVPTKDPYDNYGYTF. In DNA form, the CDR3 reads TGTGCCAGCAGCGCCACTAGAGTCCCCACTAAGGACCCCTACGATAACTATGGCTACACCTTC.

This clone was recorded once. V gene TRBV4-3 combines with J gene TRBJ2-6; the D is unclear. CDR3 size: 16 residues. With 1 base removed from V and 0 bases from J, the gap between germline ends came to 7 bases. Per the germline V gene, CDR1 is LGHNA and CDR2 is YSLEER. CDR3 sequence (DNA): TGCGCCAGCAGCCAAGTAGGAGACTCTGGGGCCAACGTCCTGACTTTC. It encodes CASSQVGDSGANVLTF.

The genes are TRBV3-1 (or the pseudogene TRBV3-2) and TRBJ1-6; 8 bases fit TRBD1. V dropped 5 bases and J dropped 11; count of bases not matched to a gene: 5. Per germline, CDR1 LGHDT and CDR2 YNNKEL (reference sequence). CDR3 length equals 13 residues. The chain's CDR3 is CASSTTGDAPLHF. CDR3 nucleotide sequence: TGTGCCAGCAGCACGACAGGGGATGCACCCCTCCACTTT.

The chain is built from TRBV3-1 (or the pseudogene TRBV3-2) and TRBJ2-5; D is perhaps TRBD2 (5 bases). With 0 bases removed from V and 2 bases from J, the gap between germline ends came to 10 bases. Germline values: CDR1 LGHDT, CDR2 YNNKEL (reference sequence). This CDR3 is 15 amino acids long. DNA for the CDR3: TGTGCCAGCAGCCAAGATGCGGGCCTTCAAGAGACCCAGTACTTC. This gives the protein CASSQDAGLQETQYF.

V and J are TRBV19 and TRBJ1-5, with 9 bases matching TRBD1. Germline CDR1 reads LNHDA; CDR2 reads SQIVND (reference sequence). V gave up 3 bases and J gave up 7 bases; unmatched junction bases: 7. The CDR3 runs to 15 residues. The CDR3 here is CASSMEQGAWQPQHF. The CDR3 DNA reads TGTGCCAGTAGTATGGAACAGGGGGCTTGGCAGCCCCAGCATTTT. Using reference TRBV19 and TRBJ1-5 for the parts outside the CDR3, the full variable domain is DGGITQSPKYLFRKEGQNVTLSCEQNLNHDAMYWYRQDPGQGLRLIYYSQIVNDFQKGDIAEGYSVSREKKESFPLTVTSAQKNPTAFYLCASSMEQGAWQPQHFGDGTRLSIL.

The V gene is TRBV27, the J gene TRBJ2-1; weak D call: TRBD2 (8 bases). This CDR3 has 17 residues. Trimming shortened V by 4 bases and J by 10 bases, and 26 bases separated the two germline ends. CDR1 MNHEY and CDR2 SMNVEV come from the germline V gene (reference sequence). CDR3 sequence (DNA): TGTGCCAGCAGTTGGAGGGGGCCCGCGGTAGCGGGGAAAGAGCAGTTCTTC. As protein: CASSWRGPAVAGKEQFF.

The chain's CDR3 is CASSLVAPRGEQFF. In DNA form, the CDR3 reads TGTGCCAGCAGCTTAGTGGCCCCTAGGGGTGAGCAGTTCTTC. The chain is built from TRBV7-2 and TRBJ2-1; possibly TRBD1 for D (5 bases). V lost 1 base and J 9 bases, leaving 13 bases between the germline ends. Germline V gene lookup returns CDR1 SGHTA and CDR2 FQGNSA. This CDR3 contains 14 residues.

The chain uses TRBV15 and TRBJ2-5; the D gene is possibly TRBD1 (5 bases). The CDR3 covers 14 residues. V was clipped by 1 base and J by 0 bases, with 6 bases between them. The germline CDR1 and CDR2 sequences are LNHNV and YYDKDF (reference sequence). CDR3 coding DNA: TGTGCCACCAGCAGAGGGGGCTACCAAGAGACCCAGTACTTC. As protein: CATSRGGYQETQYF.

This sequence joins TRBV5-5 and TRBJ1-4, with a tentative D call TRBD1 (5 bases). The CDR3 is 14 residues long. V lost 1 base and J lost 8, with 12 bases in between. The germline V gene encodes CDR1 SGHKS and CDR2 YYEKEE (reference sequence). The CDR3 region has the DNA TGTGCCAGCAGCTTGCTCAGGGAGGGGGAAAAACTGTTTTTT. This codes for CASSLLREGEKLFF.

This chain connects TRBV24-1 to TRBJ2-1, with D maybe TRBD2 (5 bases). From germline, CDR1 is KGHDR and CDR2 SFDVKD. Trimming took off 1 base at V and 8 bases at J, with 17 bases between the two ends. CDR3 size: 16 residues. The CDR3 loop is CATSDLSLASKDEQFF. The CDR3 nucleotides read TGTGCCACCAGTGATTTATCTCTAGCATCTAAGGATGAGCAGTTCTTC.

CDR3 region: CASSYIGRGLNNEQFF. The CDR3 DNA reads TGTGCCAGCAGTTACATCGGCAGGGGGCTAAACAATGAGCAGTTCTTC. This chain joins TRBV6-5 and TRBJ2-1; 8 bases match TRBD1. The CDR3 is made up of 16 amino acids. Germline loops: CDR1 MNHEY, CDR2 SVGAGI. The V segment lost 2 bases and the J segment 5 bases; nucleotides outside the gene matches: 8.

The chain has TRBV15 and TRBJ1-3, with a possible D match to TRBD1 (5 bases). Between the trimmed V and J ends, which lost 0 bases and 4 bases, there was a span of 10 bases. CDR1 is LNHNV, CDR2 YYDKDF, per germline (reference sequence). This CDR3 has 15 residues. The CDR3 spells CATSRDRGIGNTIYF. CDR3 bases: TGTGCCACCAGCAGAGATAGGGGCATCGGAAACACCATATATTTT.